These 10 T cell receptor beta chains originate from one sample sequenced in a study of blood T cell repertoires in COVID-19. Sequencing used immunoSEQ multiplex PCR; TCRdb keeps in-frame clones, though not all of them. Among a few hundred thousand clones listed, around 90% were seen once. Sequenced sample: peripheral blood. The receptors here all came from a woman aged 40-49 years who had recovered from COVID-19.

A note on this clone: This CDR3 is also generated by other DNA sequences in the sample. The V call is TRBV30, the J call TRBJ2-1, with D possibly TRBD2 on 5 matching bases. Trimming took off 5 bases at V and 0 bases at J, with 8 bases between the two ends. The CDR3 sequence is 13 residues long. Germline-derived CDR1 and CDR2 are GTSNPN and SVGIG (reference sequence). Here the CDR3 reads CAWSGSSYNEQFF. CDR3 nucleotides: TGTGCCTGGTCGGGAAGCTCCTACAATGAGCAGTTCTTC.

Concerning this clone: The sample contains more than one DNA sequence encoding this CDR3. The chain links TRBV6-5 to TRBJ1-4, with 9 nucleotides matching TRBD1. J gave up 7 bases and V 6 bases, and 6 bases lay outside the gene matches. CDR3 length equals 14 residues. Germline CDR1 and CDR2: MNHEY and SVGAGI. DNA for the CDR3: TGTGCCAGCAGCCGGACAGGGGTCGGTGAAAAACTGTTTTTT. This gives the protein CASSRTGVGEKLFF.

This clone came up a few times. The J gene is TRBJ1-2, the V gene TRBV7-9, with D maybe TRBD1 (6 bases). V was cut by 8 bases and J by 2 bases, with 18 bases left in between. Germline CDR1 SEHNR, CDR2 FQNEAQ (reference sequence). This CDR3 region has 15 residues. CDR3 DNA sequence: TGTGCCAGCGGGGACAAATCGGACGGCAACTATGGCTACACCTTC. This sequence encodes CASGDKSDGNYGYTF.

This clone has a single count. The V and J genes are TRBV27 and TRBJ2-1, with TRBD2 matching 8 bases. The V gene's germline CDR1 is MNHEY and CDR2 SMNVEV (reference sequence). The V segment lost 7 bases and the J segment 9 bases; nucleotides outside the gene matches: 5. The CDR3 consists of 12 residues. CDR3 in DNA: TGTGCCAGCATGGCGGGAGGCGGTGAGCAGTTCTTC. This codes for CASMAGGGEQFF.

Of note for this clone: The sample contains more than one DNA sequence encoding this CDR3. This chain uses TRBV5-4 with TRBJ2-7; 10 bases map to TRBD2. Germline assignment: CDR1 SGHNT and CDR2 YYREEE (reference sequence). This CDR3 has 15 residues. V lost 5 bases, J lost 2 bases, and 7 bases stayed unmatched. CDR3 sequence (DNA): TGTGCCAGCAGTCTAGCACTAGCGGGAACCTACGAGCAGTACTTC. This translates into CASSLALAGTYEQYF.

V is TRBV29-1 and J is TRBJ2-7; 16 bases line up with TRBD2. The ends lost 4 bases at V and 4 bases at J; junction bases unmatched: 4. Per the germline V gene, CDR1 is SQVTM and CDR2 is ANQGSEA. The CDR3 loop spans 15 amino acids. The CDR3 here is CSVGGLAGGPYEQYF. The CDR3 nucleotides are TGCAGCGTTGGGGGACTAGCGGGAGGGCCGTACGAGCAGTACTTC.

The chain is built from TRBV18 and TRBJ1-1; no definite D call. CDR3 size: 15 residues. Germline V CDR1 and CDR2: KGHSH, LQKENI. Deletions cut 3 bases from V and 1 base from J, with 12 bases between. The CDR3 bases are TGTGCCAGCTCACCTCAGCTTGACAAGAACACTGAAGCTTTCTTT. It codes for CASSPQLDKNTEAFF.

The rearrangement uses TRBV19 and TRBJ2-3, with TRBD2 identical over 15 bases. V was clipped by 3 bases and J by 4 bases; unmatched bases: 14. CDR1 and CDR2 from the germline V gene are LNHDA and SQIVND (reference sequence). The CDR3 has 20 amino acids. The CDR3: CASSIFGLAGGPGSPDTQYF. CDR3 sequence (DNA): TGTGCCAGTAGTATTTTTGGACTAGCGGGAGGGCCGGGTTCCCCAGATACGCAGTATTTT.

This rearrangement joins TRBV30 to TRBJ2-4, with D tentatively TRBD1 (6 bases). CDR1 and CDR2 (germline): GTSNPN, SVGIG (reference sequence). V was shortened by 0 bases and J by 0 bases, with 15 bases between the two germline ends. CDR3 size: 17 residues. CDR3 coding DNA: TGTGCCTGGAGTGTACAGGGACCTAACCTAGCCAAAAACATTCAGTACTTC. It is translated as CAWSVQGPNLAKNIQYF.

The rearrangement joins TRBV6-5 to TRBJ2-1; D possibly corresponds to TRBD2 (5 bases). V lost 8 bases and J lost 0, with 11 bases in between. This CDR3 has 14 residues. Germline CDR1 MNHEY, CDR2 SVGAGI. The CDR3 loop reads CASGASPSYNEQFF. In DNA form, the CDR3 reads TGTGCCAGCGGAGCTAGCCCCTCCTACAATGAGCAGTTCTTC.